A selection of T cell receptor beta chains follows, all from one sample in a study of beta chain features in type 1 diabetes. Profiled with immunoSEQ multiplex PCR; TCRdb holds only in-frame clones, not every one. The sample lists around 710,000 clones, 9.5% to 15% seen once, with 0.09% to 0.15% in the top ten. Sequences were obtained from naive CD4+ T cells from blood. Receptors originate from a man aged 30 to 39 with type 1 diabetes. Both conserved end residues are part of each CDR3. Each record gives: V gene, J gene, CDR3 length, clone size, D gene, CDR3 DNA, CDR3 protein. The D gene is left open where the match is weak. Size values are once, few and many counts, or a class for expanded clones, and some rows have none.

TRBV10-3	TRBJ2-1	15	-	-	TGTGCCATCAGTGTAACGGATCCGAGTTACAATGAGCAGTTCTTC	CAISVTDPSYNEQFF
TRBV19	TRBJ1-1	15	-	-	TGTGCCAGTAGTATAGGACCGGGATGGGGCGCTGAAGCTTTCTTT	CASSIGPGWGAEAFF
TRBV7-9	TRBJ2-1	16	few	-	TGTGCCAGCAGCCCACGGGACCCTTTGTCCTACAATGAGCAGTTCTTC	CASSPRDPLSYNEQFF
TRBV4-1	TRBJ2-5	14	-	-	TGCGCCAGCAGCCAACTCGACTCCCTAGGGACCCAGTACTTC	CASSQLDSLGTQYF
TRBV29-1	TRBJ2-7	14	-	-	TGCAGCGTTGGAGATAACGGGTTTTCCTACGAGCAGTACTTC	CSVGDNGFSYEQYF
TRBV28	TRBJ2-7	16	few	TRBD1	TGTGCCAGCAGTTTATCGGGCAGGGGGCTCTCAGGCGAGCAGTACTTC	CASSLSGRGLSGEQYF
TRBV18	TRBJ1-2	15	-	TRBD1	TGTGCCAGCTCACCACGGGACAGGGGCAACTATGGCTACACCTTC	CASSPRDRGNYGYTF
TRBV30	TRBJ1-2	17	-	-	TGTGCCTGGAGTGTAGTTGGATGGTCTCTATTGGGCTATGGCTACACCTTC	CAWSVVGWSLLGYGYTF
TRBV9	TRBJ2-1	15	-	TRBD2	TGTGCCAGCAGGCCTACTAGCGGGGACTTCAATGAGCAGTTCTTC	CASRPTSGDFNEQFF
TRBV7-9	TRBJ2-1	14	few	-	TGTGCCAGCAGCCAGCAGCCACAATACAATGAGCAGTTCTTC	CASSQQPQYNEQFF